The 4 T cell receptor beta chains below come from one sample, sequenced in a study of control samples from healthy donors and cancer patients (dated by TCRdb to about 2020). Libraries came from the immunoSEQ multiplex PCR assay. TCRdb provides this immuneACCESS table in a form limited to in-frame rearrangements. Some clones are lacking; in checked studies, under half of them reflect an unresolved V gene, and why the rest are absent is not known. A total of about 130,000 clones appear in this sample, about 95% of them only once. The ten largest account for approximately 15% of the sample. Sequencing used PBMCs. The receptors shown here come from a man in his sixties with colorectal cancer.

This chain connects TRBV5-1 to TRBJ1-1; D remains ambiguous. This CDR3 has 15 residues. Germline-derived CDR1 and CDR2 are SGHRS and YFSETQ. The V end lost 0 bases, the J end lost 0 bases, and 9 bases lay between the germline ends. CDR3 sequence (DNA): TGCGCCAGCAGCTTGGAGGAGGGAATGAACACTGAAGCTTTCTTT. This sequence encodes CASSLEEGMNTEAFF. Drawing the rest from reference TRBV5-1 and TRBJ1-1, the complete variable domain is KAGVTQTPRYLIKTRGQQVTLSCSPISGHRSVSWYQQTPGQGLQFLFEYFSETQRNKGNFPGRFSGRQFSNSRSEMNVSTLELGDSALYLCASSLEEGMNTEAFFGQGTRLTVV.

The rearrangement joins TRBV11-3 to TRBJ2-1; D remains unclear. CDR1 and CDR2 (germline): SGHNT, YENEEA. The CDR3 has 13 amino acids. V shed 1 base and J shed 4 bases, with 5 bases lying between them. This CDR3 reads CASSLGIYNEQFF. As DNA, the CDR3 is TGTGCCAGCAGCTTAGGTATTTACAATGAGCAGTTCTTC.

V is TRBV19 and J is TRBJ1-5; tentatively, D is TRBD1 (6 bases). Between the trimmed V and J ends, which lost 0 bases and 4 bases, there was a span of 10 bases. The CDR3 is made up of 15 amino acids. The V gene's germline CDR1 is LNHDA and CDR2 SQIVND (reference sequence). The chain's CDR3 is CASSIDVTGNQPQHF. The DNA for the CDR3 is TGTGCCAGTAGTATAGATGTAACAGGGAATCAGCCCCAGCATTTT. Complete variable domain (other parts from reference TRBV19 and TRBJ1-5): DGGITQSPKYLFRKEGQNVTLSCEQNLNHDAMYWYRQDPGQGLRLIYYSQIVNDFQKGDIAEGYSVSREKKESFPLTVTSAQKNPTAFYLCASSIDVTGNQPQHFGDGTRLSIL.

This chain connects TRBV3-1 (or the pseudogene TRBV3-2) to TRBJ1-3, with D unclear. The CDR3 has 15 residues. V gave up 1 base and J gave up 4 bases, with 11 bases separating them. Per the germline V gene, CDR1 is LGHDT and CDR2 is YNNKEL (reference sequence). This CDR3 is CASSQVRGKGNTIYF. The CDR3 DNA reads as TGTGCCAGCAGCCAAGTCCGGGGTAAAGGAAACACCATATATTTT.